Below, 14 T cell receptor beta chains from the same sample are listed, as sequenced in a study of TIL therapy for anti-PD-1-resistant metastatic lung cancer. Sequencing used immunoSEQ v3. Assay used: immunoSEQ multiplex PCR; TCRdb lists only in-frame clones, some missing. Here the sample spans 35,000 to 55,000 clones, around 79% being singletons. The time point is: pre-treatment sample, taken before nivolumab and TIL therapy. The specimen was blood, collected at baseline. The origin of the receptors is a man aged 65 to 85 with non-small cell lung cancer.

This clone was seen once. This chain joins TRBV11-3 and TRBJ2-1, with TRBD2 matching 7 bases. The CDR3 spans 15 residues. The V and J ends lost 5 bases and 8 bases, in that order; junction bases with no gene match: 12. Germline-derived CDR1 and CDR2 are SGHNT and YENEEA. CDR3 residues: CASSPGWRERDEQFF. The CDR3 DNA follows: TGTGCCAGCAGCCCGGGGTGGCGGGAGAGGGATGAGCAGTTCTTC. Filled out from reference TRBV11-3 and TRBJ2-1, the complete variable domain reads EAGVVQSPRYKIIEKKQPVAFWCNPISGHNTLYWYLQNLGQGPELLIRYENEEAVDDSQLPKDRFSAERLKGVDSTLKIQPAELGDSAVYLCASSPGWRERDEQFFGPGTRLTVL.

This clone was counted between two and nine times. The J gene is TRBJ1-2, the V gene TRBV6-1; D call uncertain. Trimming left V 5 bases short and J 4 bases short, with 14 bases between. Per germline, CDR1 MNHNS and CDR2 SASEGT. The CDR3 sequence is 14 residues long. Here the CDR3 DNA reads TGTGCCAGCAGTCCCGACCGACGGGGCTATGGCTACACCTTC. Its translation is CASSPDRRGYGYTF.

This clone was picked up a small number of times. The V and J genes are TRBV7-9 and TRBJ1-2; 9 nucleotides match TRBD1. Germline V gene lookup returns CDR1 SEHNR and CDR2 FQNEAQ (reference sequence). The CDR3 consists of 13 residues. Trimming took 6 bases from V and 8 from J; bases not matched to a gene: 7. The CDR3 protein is CASSPQGARGYTF. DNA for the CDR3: TGTGCCAGCAGTCCACAGGGGGCGCGAGGCTACACCTTC.

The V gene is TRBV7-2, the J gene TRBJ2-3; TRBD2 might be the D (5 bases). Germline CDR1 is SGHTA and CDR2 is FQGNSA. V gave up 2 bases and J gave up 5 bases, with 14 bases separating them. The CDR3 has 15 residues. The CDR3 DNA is TGTGCCAGCAGCTTACAGGTCGGGATTGTAGATACGCAGTATTTT. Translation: CASSLQVGIVDTQYF.

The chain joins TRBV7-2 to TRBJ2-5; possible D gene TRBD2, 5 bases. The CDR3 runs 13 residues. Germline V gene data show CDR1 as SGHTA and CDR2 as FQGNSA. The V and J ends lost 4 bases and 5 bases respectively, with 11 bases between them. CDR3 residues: CASSSGIWETQYF. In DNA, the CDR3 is TGTGCCAGCAGCTCGGGAATTTGGGAGACCCAGTACTTC.

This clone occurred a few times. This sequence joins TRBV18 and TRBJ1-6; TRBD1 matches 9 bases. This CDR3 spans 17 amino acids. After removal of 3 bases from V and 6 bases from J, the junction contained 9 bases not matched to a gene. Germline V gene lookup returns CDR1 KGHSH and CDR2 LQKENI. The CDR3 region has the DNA TGTGCCAGCTCACCGGCAGGACAGGGGATTGTTAATTCACCCCTCCACTTT. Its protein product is CASSPAGQGIVNSPLHF.

In nucleotides, the CDR3 is TGTGCCAGCAGTTTAAATGCAGGGGTTGAGCAGTACTTC. The encoded protein is CASSLNAGVEQYF. The chain combines TRBV6-5 with TRBJ2-7, with D possibly matching TRBD1 (6 bases). Trimming stripped 4 bases from V and 7 bases from J, with 14 bases between. Germline CDR1 reads MNHEY; CDR2 reads SVGAGI. This CDR3 has 13 amino acids.

The CDR3 nucleotides are TGTGCCAGCAGCTCCCGGGCAAGCTCCTACGAGCAGTACTTC. It encodes CASSSRASSYEQYF. The chain recombines TRBV7-2 with TRBJ2-7, with D uncertain. Germline V gene sequence: CDR1 SGHTA, CDR2 FQGNSA. V dropped 4 bases and J dropped 0 bases, with 10 bases sitting between them. This CDR3 spans 14 amino acids.

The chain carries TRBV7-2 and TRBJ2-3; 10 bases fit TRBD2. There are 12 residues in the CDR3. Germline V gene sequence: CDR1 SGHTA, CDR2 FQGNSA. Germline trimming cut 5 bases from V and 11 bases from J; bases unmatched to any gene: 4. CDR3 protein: CASSGSGREQYF. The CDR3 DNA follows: TGTGCCAGCAGCGGAAGCGGGAGGGAGCAGTATTTT.

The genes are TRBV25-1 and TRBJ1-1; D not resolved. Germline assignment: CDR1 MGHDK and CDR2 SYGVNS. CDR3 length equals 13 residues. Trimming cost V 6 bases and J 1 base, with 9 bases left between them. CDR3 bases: TGTGCCAGCAGACCAGACAAGAACACTGAAGCTTTCTTT. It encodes CASRPDKNTEAFF.

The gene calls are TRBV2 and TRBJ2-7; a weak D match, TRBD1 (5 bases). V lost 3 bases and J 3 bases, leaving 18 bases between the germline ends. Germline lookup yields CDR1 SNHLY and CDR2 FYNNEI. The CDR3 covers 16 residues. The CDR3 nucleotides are TGTGCCAGCAGTGACATGGCGAAGGGGCTAAACTACGAGCAGTACTTC. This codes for CASSDMAKGLNYEQYF.

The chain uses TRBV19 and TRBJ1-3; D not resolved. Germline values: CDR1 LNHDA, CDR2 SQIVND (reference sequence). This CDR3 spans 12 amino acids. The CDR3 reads CATEESGNTIYF. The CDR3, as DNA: TGTGCGACGGAAGAATCTGGAAACACCATATATTTT.

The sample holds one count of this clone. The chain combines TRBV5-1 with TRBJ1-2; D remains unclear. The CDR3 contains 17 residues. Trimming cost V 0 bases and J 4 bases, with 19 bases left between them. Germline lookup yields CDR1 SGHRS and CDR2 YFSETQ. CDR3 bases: TGCGCCAGCAGCTTGGATGGCTCGATGGGCCTTGTCTATGGCTACACCTTC. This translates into CASSLDGSMGLVYGYTF. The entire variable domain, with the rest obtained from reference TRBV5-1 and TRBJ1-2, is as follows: KAGVTQTPRYLIKTRGQQVTLSCSPISGHRSVSWYQQTPGQGLQFLFEYFSETQRNKGNFPGRFSGRQFSNSRSEMNVSTLELGDSALYLCASSLDGSMGLVYGYTFGSGTRLTVV.

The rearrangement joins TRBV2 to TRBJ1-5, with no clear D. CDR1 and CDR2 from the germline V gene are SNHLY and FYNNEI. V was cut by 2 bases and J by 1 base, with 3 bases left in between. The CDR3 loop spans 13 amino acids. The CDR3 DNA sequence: TGTGCCAGCAGTGAATGGAGCAATCAGCCCCAGCATTTT. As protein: CASSEWSNQPQHF. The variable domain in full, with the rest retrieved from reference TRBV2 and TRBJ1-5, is EPEVTQTPSHQVTQMGQEVILRCVPISNHLYFYWYRQILGQKVEFLVSFYNNEISEKSEIFDDQFSVERPDGSNFTLKIRSTKLEDSAMYFCASSEWSNQPQHFGDGTRLSIL.